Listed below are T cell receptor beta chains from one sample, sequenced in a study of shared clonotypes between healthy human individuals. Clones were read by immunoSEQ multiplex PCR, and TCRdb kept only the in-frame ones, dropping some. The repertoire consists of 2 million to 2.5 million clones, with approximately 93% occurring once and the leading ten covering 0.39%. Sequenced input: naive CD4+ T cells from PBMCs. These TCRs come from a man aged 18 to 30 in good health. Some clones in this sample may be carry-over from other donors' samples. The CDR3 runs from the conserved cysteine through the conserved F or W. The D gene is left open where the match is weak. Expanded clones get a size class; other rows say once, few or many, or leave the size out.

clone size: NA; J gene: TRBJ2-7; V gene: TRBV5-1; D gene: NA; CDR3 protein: CASSLAGRSYEQYF; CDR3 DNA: TGCGCCAGCAGCTTGGCCGGGAGATCCTACGAGCAGTACTTC
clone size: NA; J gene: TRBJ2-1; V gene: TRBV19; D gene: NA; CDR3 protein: CASRGSSYNEQFF; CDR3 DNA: TGTGCCAGTAGGGGGAGCTCCTACAATGAGCAGTTCTTC
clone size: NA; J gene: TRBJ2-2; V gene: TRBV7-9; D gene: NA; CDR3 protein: CASSSGYTNTGELFF; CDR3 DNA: TGTGCCAGCAGCTCCGGCTATACGAACACCGGGGAGCTGTTTTTT
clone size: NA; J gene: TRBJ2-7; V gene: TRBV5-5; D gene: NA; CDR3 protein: CASSLGQTRSYEQYF; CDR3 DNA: TGTGCCAGCAGCTTGGGGCAGACCCGCTCCTACGAGCAGTACTTC
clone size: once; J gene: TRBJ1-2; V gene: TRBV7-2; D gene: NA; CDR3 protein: CASSLRSAYGYTF; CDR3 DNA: TGTGCCAGCAGCTTAAGGTCAGCCTATGGCTACACCTTC
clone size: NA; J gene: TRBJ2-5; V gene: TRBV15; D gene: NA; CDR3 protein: CATSPGKLQETQYF; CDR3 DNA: TGTGCCACCAGCCCGGGGAAACTTCAAGAGACCCAGTACTTC
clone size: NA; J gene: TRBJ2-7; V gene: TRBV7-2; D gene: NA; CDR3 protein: CASSRYVGVGSYEQYF; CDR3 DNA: TGTGCCAGCAGCCGATACGTGGGGGTGGGTTCCTACGAGCAGTACTTC
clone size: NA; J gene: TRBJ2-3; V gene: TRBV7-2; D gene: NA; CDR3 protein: CASSLGTGTSTDTQYF; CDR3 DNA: TGTGCCAGCAGCTTAGGTACAGGGACAAGCACAGATACGCAGTATTTT
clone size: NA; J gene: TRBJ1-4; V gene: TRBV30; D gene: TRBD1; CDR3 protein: CAWSLGQTYNEKLFF; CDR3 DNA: TGTGCCTGGAGTCTGGGACAGACTTATAATGAAAAACTGTTTTTT
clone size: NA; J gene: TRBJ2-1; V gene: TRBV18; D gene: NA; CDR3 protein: CASSPQSGLTYNEQFF; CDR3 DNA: TGTGCCAGCTCACCCCAAAGCGGGCTAACCTACAATGAGCAGTTCTTC
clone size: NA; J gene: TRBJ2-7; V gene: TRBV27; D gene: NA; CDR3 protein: CASSLVLAGIYEQYF; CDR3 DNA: TGTGCCAGCAGTTTAGTTTTGGCAGGGATCTACGAGCAGTACTTC
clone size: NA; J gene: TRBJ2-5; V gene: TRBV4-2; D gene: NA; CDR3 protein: CASSPLTRGETQYF; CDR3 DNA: TGTGCCAGCAGCCCCTTGACTAGGGGGGAGACCCAGTACTTC
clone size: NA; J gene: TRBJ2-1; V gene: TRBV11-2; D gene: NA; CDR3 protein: CASSQSQGNEQFF; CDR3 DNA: TGTGCCAGCAGCCAAAGTCAGGGCAATGAGCAGTTCTTC
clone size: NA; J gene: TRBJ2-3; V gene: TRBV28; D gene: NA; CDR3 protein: CASSPWERGTDTQYF; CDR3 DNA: TGTGCCAGCAGTCCCTGGGAGAGGGGCACAGATACGCAGTATTTT
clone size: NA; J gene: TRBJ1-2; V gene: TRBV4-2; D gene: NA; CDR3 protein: CASSQVSAGYNYGYTF; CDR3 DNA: TGTGCCAGCAGCCAAGTTTCGGCAGGATATAACTATGGCTACACCTTC
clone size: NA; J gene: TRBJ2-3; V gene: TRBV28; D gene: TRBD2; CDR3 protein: CASSRTSGIDTDTQYF; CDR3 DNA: TGTGCCAGCAGTCGGACTAGCGGTATAGACACAGATACGCAGTATTTT
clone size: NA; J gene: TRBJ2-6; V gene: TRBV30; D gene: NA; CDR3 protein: CAWSTRIGSGANVLTF; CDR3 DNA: TGTGCCTGGAGTACCCGGATAGGTTCTGGGGCCAACGTCCTGACTTTC
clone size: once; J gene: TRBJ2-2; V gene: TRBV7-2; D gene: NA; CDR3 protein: CASSPGGAGEAGELFF; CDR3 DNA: TGTGCCAGCAGCCCAGGGGGGGCAGGGGAAGCCGGGGAGCTGTTTTTT
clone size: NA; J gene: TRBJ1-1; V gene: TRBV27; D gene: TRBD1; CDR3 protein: CASRATGGTEAFF; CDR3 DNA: TGTGCCAGCAGAGCAACAGGGGGCACTGAAGCTTTCTTT
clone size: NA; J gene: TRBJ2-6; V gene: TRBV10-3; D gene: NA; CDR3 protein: CAIRGNRRISGANVLTF; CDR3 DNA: TGTGCCATCAGGGGAAATCGACGGATCTCTGGGGCCAACGTCCTGACTTTC
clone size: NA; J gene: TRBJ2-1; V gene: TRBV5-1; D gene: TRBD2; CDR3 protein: CASSSTSGSYNEQFF; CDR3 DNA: TGCGCCAGCAGCTCAACTAGCGGGAGCTACAATGAGCAGTTCTTC
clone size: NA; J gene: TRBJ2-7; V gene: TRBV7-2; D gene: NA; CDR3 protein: CASSSLGLEQYF; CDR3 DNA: TGTGCCAGCAGCTCCCTCGGGCTCGAGCAGTACTTC
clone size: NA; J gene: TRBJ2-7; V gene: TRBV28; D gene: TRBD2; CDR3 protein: CASSPVMGGSVNEQYF; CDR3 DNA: TGTGCCAGCAGCCCCGTCATGGGCGGGAGTGTCAACGAGCAGTACTTC
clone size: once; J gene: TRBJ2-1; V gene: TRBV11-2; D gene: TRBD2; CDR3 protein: CASSFAREGLGEQFF; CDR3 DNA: TGTGCCAGCAGCTTTGCGCGGGAGGGCCTCGGTGAGCAGTTCTTC
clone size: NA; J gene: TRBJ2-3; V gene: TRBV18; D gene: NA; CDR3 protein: CASSPPGSGTDTQYF; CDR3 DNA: TGTGCCAGCTCACCACCGGGGTCTGGCACAGATACGCAGTATTTT
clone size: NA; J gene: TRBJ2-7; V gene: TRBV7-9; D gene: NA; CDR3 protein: CASSLSVPGREQYF; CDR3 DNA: TGTGCCAGCAGCTTATCCGTCCCAGGGCGCGAGCAGTACTTC
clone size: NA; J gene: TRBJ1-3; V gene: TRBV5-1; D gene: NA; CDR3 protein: CASSSHGKGNTIYF; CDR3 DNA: TGCGCCAGCAGTTCCCATGGGAAAGGAAACACCATATATTTT
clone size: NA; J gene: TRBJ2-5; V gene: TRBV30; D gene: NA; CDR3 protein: CAWSVRGQKYQETQYF; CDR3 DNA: TGTGCCTGGAGTGTACGGGGCCAGAAGTACCAAGAGACCCAGTACTTC
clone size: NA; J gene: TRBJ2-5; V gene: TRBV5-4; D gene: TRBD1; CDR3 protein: CASRVTGGSRAQYF; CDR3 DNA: TGTGCCAGCAGGGTGACAGGGGGCTCCCGGGCCCAGTACTTC
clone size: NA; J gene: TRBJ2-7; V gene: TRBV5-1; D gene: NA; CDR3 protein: CASSPSIITYEQYF; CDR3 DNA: TGCGCCAGCAGCCCGAGTATCATTACCTACGAGCAGTACTTC
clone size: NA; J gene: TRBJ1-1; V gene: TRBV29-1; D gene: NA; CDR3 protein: CSVETRQGTTEAFF; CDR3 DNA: TGCAGCGTTGAAACGAGGCAGGGGACCACTGAAGCTTTCTTT
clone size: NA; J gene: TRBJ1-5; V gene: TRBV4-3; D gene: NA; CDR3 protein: CASSQGQGGQPQHF; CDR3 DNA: TGCGCCAGCAGCCAAGGGCAGGGCGGTCAGCCCCAGCATTTT
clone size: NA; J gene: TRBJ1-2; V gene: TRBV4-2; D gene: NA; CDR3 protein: CASSQDRGNYGYTF; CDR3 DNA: TGTGCCAGCAGCCAAGACAGGGGCAACTATGGCTACACCTTC
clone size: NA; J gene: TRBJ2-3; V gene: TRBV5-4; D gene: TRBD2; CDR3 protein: CASSLSLAGGLDTQYF; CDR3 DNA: TGTGCCAGCAGCTTGAGTCTAGCGGGAGGGCTAGATACGCAGTATTTT
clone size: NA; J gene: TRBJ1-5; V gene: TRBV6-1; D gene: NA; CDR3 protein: CASTTIGRSNQPQHF; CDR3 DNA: TGTGCCAGCACTACGATAGGTCGTAGCAATCAGCCCCAGCATTTT
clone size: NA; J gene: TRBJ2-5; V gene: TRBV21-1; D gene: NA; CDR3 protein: CASSHLRGPEGETQYF; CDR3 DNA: TGTGCCAGCAGCCACTTACGGGGGCCGGAGGGAGAGACCCAGTACTTC
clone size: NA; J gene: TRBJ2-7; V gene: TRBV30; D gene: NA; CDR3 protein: CAGGLGEQYF; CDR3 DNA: TGTGCCGGGGGGTTAGGCGAGCAGTACTTC
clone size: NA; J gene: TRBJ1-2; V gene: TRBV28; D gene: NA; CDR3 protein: CAGGHGRLYGYTF; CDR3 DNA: TGTGCCGGGGGGCACGGACGACTCTATGGCTACACCTTC
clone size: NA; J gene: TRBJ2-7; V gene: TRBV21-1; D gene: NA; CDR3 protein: CASSSTFTGQGSSYEQYF; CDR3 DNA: TGTGCCAGCAGCTCCACCTTTACCGGACAGGGGAGCTCCTACGAGCAGTACTTC
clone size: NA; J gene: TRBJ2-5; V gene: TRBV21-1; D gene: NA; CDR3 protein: CASSKGQGEEETQYF; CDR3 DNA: TGTGCCAGCAGCAAAGGCCAGGGGGAAGAAGAGACCCAGTACTTC
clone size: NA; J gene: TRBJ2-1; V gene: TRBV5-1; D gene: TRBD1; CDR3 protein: CASSLDRSKGNHNEQFF; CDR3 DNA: TGCGCCAGCAGCCTGGACAGGTCGAAGGGGAACCACAATGAGCAGTTCTTC
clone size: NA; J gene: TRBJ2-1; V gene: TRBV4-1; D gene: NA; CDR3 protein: CASRLLAGPYNEQFF; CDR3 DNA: TGCGCCAGCAGGCTTCTTGCGGGACCCTACAATGAGCAGTTCTTC
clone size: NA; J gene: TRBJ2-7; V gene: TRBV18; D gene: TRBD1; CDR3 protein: CASSPQGQGLTYEQYF; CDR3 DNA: TGTGCCAGCTCACCACAAGGACAGGGTCTCACCTACGAGCAGTACTTC
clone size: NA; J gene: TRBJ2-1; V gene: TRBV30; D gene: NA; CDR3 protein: CAWSVQKNEQFF; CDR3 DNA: TGTGCCTGGAGTGTACAGAAGAATGAGCAGTTCTTC
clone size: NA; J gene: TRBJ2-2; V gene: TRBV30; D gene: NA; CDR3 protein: CACPIKTGNTGELFF; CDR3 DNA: TGTGCCTGCCCAATTAAGACAGGGAACACCGGGGAGCTGTTTTTT
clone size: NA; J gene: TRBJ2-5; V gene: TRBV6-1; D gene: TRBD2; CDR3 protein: CASSEEALAGGPETQYF; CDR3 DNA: TGTGCCAGCAGTGAAGAGGCGCTAGCGGGAGGTCCGGAGACCCAGTACTTC
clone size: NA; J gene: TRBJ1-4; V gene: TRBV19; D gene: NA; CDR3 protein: CASSRNLGEKLFF; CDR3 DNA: TGTGCCAGTAGTCGCAACCTCGGGGAAAAACTGTTTTTT
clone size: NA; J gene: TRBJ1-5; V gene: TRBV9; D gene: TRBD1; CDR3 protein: CASSATGFGNQPQHF; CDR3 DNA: TGTGCCAGCAGCGCGACAGGGTTCGGCAATCAGCCCCAGCATTTT
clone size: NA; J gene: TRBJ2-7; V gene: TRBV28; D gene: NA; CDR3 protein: CASSPVGSNEQYF; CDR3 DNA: TGTGCCAGCAGCCCTGTTGGGTCTAACGAGCAGTACTTC
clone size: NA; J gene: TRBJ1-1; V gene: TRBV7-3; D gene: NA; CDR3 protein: CASSFTMNTEAFF; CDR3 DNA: TGTGCCAGCAGTTTTACTATGAACACTGAAGCTTTCTTT
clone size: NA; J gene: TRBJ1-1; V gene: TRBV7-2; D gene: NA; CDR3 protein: CASSPSMNTEAFF; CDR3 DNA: TGTGCCAGCAGCCCCAGCATGAACACTGAAGCTTTCTTT
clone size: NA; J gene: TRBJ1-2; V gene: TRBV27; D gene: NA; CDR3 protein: CASSLGGIYGYTF; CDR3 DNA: TGTGCCAGCAGTTTGGGGGGAATCTATGGCTACACCTTC
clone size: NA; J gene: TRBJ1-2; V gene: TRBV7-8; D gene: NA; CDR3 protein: CASSLSAPQANYGYTF; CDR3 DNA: TGTGCCAGCAGCTTATCGGCACCCCAAGCTAACTATGGCTACACCTTC